The next 16 T cell receptor beta chains were all read from a single sample in a study of beta chain features in type 1 diabetes. The whole isolated RNA underwent reverse transcription, so sequencing captured expressed TCRB transcripts. Assay used: immunoSEQ multiplex PCR; TCRdb lists only in-frame clones, some missing. Of some 220,000 clones listed, approximately 11% are singletons. Sequenced input: central memory CD4+ T cells from blood. The receptors here all came from a man aged 18-30 years in good health.

This clone was observed at least ten times. The chain recombines TRBV29-1 with TRBJ2-7; possible D gene TRBD1, 5 bases. Germline V gene lookup returns CDR1 SQVTM and CDR2 ANQGSEA. Trimming stripped 3 bases from V and 6 bases from J, with 12 bases between. This CDR3 has 12 amino acids. The CDR3 here is CSVDWDGAEQYF. CDR3 in DNA: TGCAGCGTTGATTGGGATGGGGCCGAGCAGTACTTC.

The rearrangement uses TRBV11-2 and TRBJ2-7; D unresolved. The ends were cut back, 3 bases at V and 7 bases at J, with 10 bases in the middle. Germline CDR1 and CDR2: SGHAT and FQNNGV. CDR3 length: 12 residues. CDR3 in amino acids: CASSFGSREQYF. The DNA of the CDR3 is TGTGCCAGCAGCTTTGGGTCTAGAGAGCAGTACTTC.

This clone was observed many times. V usage is TRBV7-2 and J usage is TRBJ2-5, with TRBD1 identical over 8 bases. J lost 5 bases, V lost 1 base, and 6 bases had no gene match. This CDR3 comprises 15 residues. Germline V lookup: CDR1 SGHTA, CDR2 FQGNSA. The CDR3 here is CASSLGDRDRETQYF. CDR3 bases: TGTGCCAGCAGCTTAGGCGACCGGGACAGGGAGACCCAGTACTTC.

Worth noting for this clone: This likely came from a read error, as a far larger clone is one base away. V and J are TRBV30 and TRBJ2-1, with 12 bases identical to TRBD2. The CDR3 spans 16 residues. Germline CDR1 reads GTSNPN; CDR2 reads SVGIG (reference sequence). In nucleotides, the CDR3 is TGTGCCGGGAGCGGGTCCCGGACTAGCGGGACCAATGAGCAGTTCTTC. Its translation is CAGSGSRTSGTNEQFF.

V usage is TRBV2 and J usage is TRBJ2-7; D is tentatively TRBD1 or TRBD2 (5 bases each). V lost 4 bases to trimming and J lost 4 bases, with 14 bases between them. The CDR3 loop spans 14 amino acids. Germline CDR1 is SNHLY and CDR2 is FYNNEI. This CDR3 is CASSVATARYEQYF. Here the CDR3 DNA reads TGTGCCAGCAGTGTAGCGACAGCGAGATACGAGCAGTACTTC.

This chain connects TRBV5-4 to TRBJ2-3; 10 nucleotides match TRBD2. CDR3 length equals 16 residues. V gave up 5 bases and J gave up 0 bases; unmatched junction bases: 6. CDR1 and CDR2 (germline): SGHNT, YYREEE (reference sequence). The DNA of the CDR3 is TGTGCCAGCAGACCCCCTAGCGGGAGAAGCACAGATACGCAGTATTTT. Translating gives CASRPPSGRSTDTQYF.

V usage is TRBV5-1 and J usage is TRBJ2-5; 8 bases are a match to TRBD1. Germline V CDR1 and CDR2: SGHRS, YFSETQ. V dropped 3 bases and J dropped 0; count of bases not matched to a gene: 4. This CDR3 region has 15 residues. DNA for the CDR3: TGCGCCAGCAGCTCGGGACAGGCTAACCAAGAGACCCAGTACTTC. Residues: CASSSGQANQETQYF.

This clone was observed a few times. V usage is TRBV4-3 and J usage is TRBJ2-7; 15 positions agree with TRBD2. V lost 3 bases and J lost 4; bases outside the gene matches: 7. The length of the CDR3 is 17 residues. The germline V gene has CDR1 LGHNA and CDR2 YSLEER. The CDR3 spells CASSHTIGTSGRYEQYF. The DNA for the CDR3 is TGCGCCAGCAGCCACACGATAGGGACTAGCGGGAGGTACGAGCAGTACTTC.

This clone was found a few times. The chain has TRBV18 and TRBJ1-2; D perhaps matches TRBD1 (6 bases). This CDR3 is built from 14 residues. CDR1 KGHSH and CDR2 LQKENI come from the germline V gene. V dropped 6 bases and J dropped 0 bases, with 11 bases sitting between them. The DNA of the CDR3 is TGTGCCAGCTCTACAGGGTTAGCTAACTATGGCTACACCTTC. Translation: CASSTGLANYGYTF.

The rearrangement links TRBV30 to TRBJ2-1; D perhaps matches TRBD2 (6 bases). Trimming cost V 0 bases and J 4 bases, with 13 bases left between them. CDR1 is GTSNPN, CDR2 SVGIG, per germline (reference sequence). This CDR3 is built from 15 residues. DNA of the CDR3: TGTGCCTGGAGTGTAAGGAGGGGCGGGTACAATGAGCAGTTCTTC. It specifies CAWSVRRGGYNEQFF. Together with reference TRBV30 and TRBJ2-1, the CDR3 gives the full variable domain: SQTIHQWPATLVQPVGSPLSLECTVEGTSNPNLYWYRQAAGRGLQLLFYSVGIGQISSEVPQNLSASRPQDRQFILSSKKLLLSDSGFYLCAWSVRRGGYNEQFFGPGTRLTVL.

This clone was picked up many times. The chain joins TRBV29-1 to TRBJ2-7; TRBD2 aligns across 10 bases. Germline V gene lookup returns CDR1 SQVTM and CDR2 ANQGSEA. The CDR3 contains 15 residues. Losses at the gene ends were 6 bases for V and 0 bases for J; bases not matched to a gene: 8. CDR3 DNA sequence: TGCAGCGTAACCGGGACTAGCGATACCTCCTACGAGCAGTACTTC. Its translation: CSVTGTSDTSYEQYF.

This clone was detected only a few times. V is TRBV12-5 and J is TRBJ2-3; D remains unclear. Germline lookup yields CDR1 LGHNT and CDR2 FRNRAP. The CDR3 runs to 14 residues. Trimming stripped 4 bases from V and 2 bases from J, with 10 bases between. The CDR3 loop is CASGSGVTTDTQYF. As DNA, the CDR3 is TGTGCTAGTGGTTCGGGCGTGACCACAGATACGCAGTATTTT.

The rearrangement uses TRBV27 and TRBJ1-3; D gene ambiguous. This CDR3 is built from 13 residues. Trimming stripped 2 bases from V and 3 bases from J, with 5 bases between. Germline CDR1 MNHEY, CDR2 SMNVEV (reference sequence). CDR3 protein: CASSLNSGNTIYF. CDR3 coding DNA: TGTGCCAGCAGTTTAAACAGTGGAAACACCATATATTTT.

At least ten counts were recorded for this clone. The V and J genes are TRBV29-1 and TRBJ1-1; D is perhaps TRBD1 (5 bases). V gave up 8 bases and J gave up 3 bases, with 16 bases separating them. CDR1 and CDR2 (germline): SQVTM, ANQGSEA. The CDR3 sequence is 13 residues long. As DNA, the CDR3 is TGCAGCTTTTTAGGTGCAGGGTACACTGAAGCTTTCTTT. Amino acids: CSFLGAGYTEAFF.

This clone was counted between two and nine times. The chain carries TRBV7-9 and TRBJ2-7, with 7 bases matching TRBD1. V shed 4 bases, J shed 2 bases, and the junction held 5 bases outside the gene matches. The CDR3 is made up of 14 amino acids. Per the germline V gene, CDR1 is SEHNR and CDR2 is FQNEAQ (reference sequence). CDR3 loop: CASSSRQGTYEQYF. CDR3 sequence (DNA): TGTGCCAGCAGCTCTAGACAGGGTACCTACGAGCAGTACTTC.

This clone was recorded a few times. The chain carries TRBV5-6 and TRBJ2-3; D unresolved. The CDR3 is made up of 13 amino acids. V lost 2 bases and J 1 base, leaving 5 bases between the germline ends. CDR1 SGHDT and CDR2 YYEEEE come from the germline V gene. CDR3 DNA: TGTGCCAGCAGCTTTTCCCGCACAGATACGCAGTATTTT. Its protein product is CASSFSRTDTQYF.